Listed below are T cell receptor beta chains from one sample, sequenced in a study of cytomegalovirus exposure and HLA in healthy donors. Measured with immunoSEQ multiplex PCR; TCRdb has only the in-frame clones, and not every one. The table shows over 100,000 clones, with 75% to 85% occurring only once. Sequenced sample: PBMCs. Receptors were obtained from a male donor in good health and CMV-seronegative. Each CDR3 is given with its conserved first and last residue. Each record gives: CDR3 DNA, CDR3 protein, clone size, J gene, D gene, V gene. The D gene is left open where the match is weak. Expanded clones get a size class; other rows say once, few or many, or leave the size out.

TGTGCCAGCAGCTTAGATCGTGGGACAGGGGTCTTCTACGAGCAGTACTTC	CASSLDRGTGVFYEQYF	.	TRBJ2-7	TRBD1	TRBV11-3
TGCGCCAGCAGCCAAGAGGAGCGGGGGGGCCTAGGCACCGGGGAGCTGTTTTTT	CASSQEERGGLGTGELFF	.	TRBJ2-2	TRBD2	TRBV4-3
TGTGCCAGCAGTTACTCGAGGGGGTCCTACAATGAGCAGTTCTTC	CASSYSRGSYNEQFF	.	TRBJ2-1	.	TRBV6-5
TGTGCCAGCAGCCAAGGGACTAGCTCAGATACGCAGTATTTT	CASSQGTSSDTQYF	.	TRBJ2-3	TRBD2	TRBV14
TGTGCCAGCAGCTTATATGAGGGGGCCTGGACTGAAGCTTTCTTT	CASSLYEGAWTEAFF	.	TRBJ1-1	TRBD1	TRBV7-2
TGTGCCAGTAGTTCCCTGACAGGGATAAATTCACCCCTCCACTTT	CASSSLTGINSPLHF	.	TRBJ1-6	TRBD1	TRBV19
TGCGCCAGCAGCCCGACAGGGGGCCGCACTGAAGCTTTCTTT	CASSPTGGRTEAFF	.	TRBJ1-1	TRBD1	TRBV10-2
TGTGCCAGCAGCCCGGACAGGAGCTCCTACGAGCAGTACTTC	CASSPDRSSYEQYF	few	TRBJ2-7	TRBD1	TRBV6-1
TGTGCCAGTAGTATAGGAGCGAACACTGAAGCTTTCTTT	CASSIGANTEAFF	few	TRBJ1-1	.	TRBV19
TGCAGCGTTGTGGGGGCGGCTACTAATGAAAAACTGTTTTTT	CSVVGAATNEKLFF	.	TRBJ1-4	.	TRBV29-1
TGTGCCAGCAGCCTCAGCGGGGGAGCCTACAATGAGCAGTTCTTC	CASSLSGGAYNEQFF	.	TRBJ2-1	TRBD2	TRBV6-5
TGTGCCAGCAGTTCGGGACTAACCCAAGAGACCCAGTACTTC	CASSSGLTQETQYF	once	TRBJ2-5	TRBD2	TRBV7-9
TGTGCCTGGAGTGTACGTCTAGCGGGGTTCCAAGAGACCCAGTACTTC	CAWSVRLAGFQETQYF	.	TRBJ2-5	TRBD2	TRBV30
TGTGCCAGCTTTGAGGGAGGGGTTGGAGGCTACACCTTC	CASFEGGVGGYTF	.	TRBJ1-2	.	TRBV28
TGTGCCAGCAGCTTAGGGAGGGGGCCTTACTCTGGAAACACCATATATTTT	CASSLGRGPYSGNTIYF	.	TRBJ1-3	TRBD1	TRBV11-2
TGCGCCAGCAGCCAAGTAAGTCAGACAGAAGCTTTCTTT	CASSQVSQTEAFF	few	TRBJ1-1	.	TRBV4-1
TGCGCCAGCAGCCAAGGCAGGGTCAATGAGCAGTTCTTC	CASSQGRVNEQFF	.	TRBJ2-1	.	TRBV4-1
TGTGCCAGCAGCCACCGGGACAGGGGGTCCGAGCAGTACTTC	CASSHRDRGSEQYF	.	TRBJ2-7	TRBD1	TRBV7-9
TGTGCCAGCAGTTACTCATTTGAGCCGCTTGGCTACACCTTC	CASSYSFEPLGYTF	.	TRBJ1-2	.	TRBV6-6
TGCAGCGTTGAAGGGTCAGGGGGCACTGAAGCTTTCTTT	CSVEGSGGTEAFF	.	TRBJ1-1	TRBD1	TRBV29-1
TGCGCCAGCAGTGGGACAGGGATAAATAGCTCCTATAATTCACCCCTCCACTTT	CASSGTGINSSYNSPLHF	.	TRBJ1-6	TRBD1	TRBV10-1
TGTGCCAGCAGCGTAGCGACAGGGACGGCGGGCACCGGGGAGCTGTTTTTT	CASSVATGTAGTGELFF	.	TRBJ2-2	TRBD1	TRBV9
TGCGCCAGCAGCCAAGGTGAGACTGCTACCTACGAGCAGTACTTC	CASSQGETATYEQYF	.	TRBJ2-7	.	TRBV4-1
TGCGCCAGCAGCCCCGCCTCGGGAGACTTAAAAAACATTCAGTACTTC	CASSPASGDLKNIQYF	.	TRBJ2-4	.	TRBV4-1
TGTGCCAGCAGCTTCAACAGGGTATTGGAGTACTTC	CASSFNRVLEYF	.	TRBJ2-7	.	TRBV5-8
TGTGCCAGCAGCCCAGACAGGAGCTCCTATAATTCACCCCTCCACTTT	CASSPDRSSYNSPLHF	.	TRBJ1-6	.	TRBV7-6
TGTGCCAGCAGTGAATTCAACAGAATGGAGCAGTTCTTC	CASSEFNRMEQFF	.	TRBJ2-1	.	TRBV25-1